The subject of this entry is one T cell receptor beta chain. What it recognizes is unknown. This sample was included in a study of a mutant IDH1 vaccine in newly diagnosed glioma. Overall study context: Vaccination started 4-6 weeks after radiotherapy alone, or with temozolomide cycles.

Method: immunoSEQ multiplex PCR; TCRdb's copy keeps in-frame clones and lacks some. The data contain about 94,000 clones, roughly 86% of them singletons. The trim removed 2 bases at V and 0 bases at J, leaving 7 bases unmatched. Germline V gives CDR1 MNHNS, CDR2 SASEGT. The CDR3 has 20 residues. Time point specified: week 47, end of study. Doses consisted of 300 ug of mutant IDH1 20-mer peptide each, paired with topical imiquimod. Each astrocytoma in the donors was new, WHO grade 3 or 4, IDH1-mutant and ATRX-lost. Here the sequenced sample was PBMCs, taken from a glioma patient whose treatment included an IDH1 peptide vaccine. The sequence was collected from a woman aged 50 to 65 with glioma. The V call is TRBV6-1, the J call TRBJ2-1; TRBD2 matches at 16 bases. CDR3 region: CASSERVGLAGGSSYNEQFF. In DNA, the CDR3 is TGTGCCAGCAGTGAACGAGTGGGACTAGCGGGAGGGAGCTCCTACAATGAGCAGTTCTTC.